What follows is one T cell receptor beta chain and its context. The antigen remains undetermined. V was shortened by 6 bases and J by 4 bases, with 9 bases between the two germline ends. From germline, CDR1 is SEHNR and CDR2 FQNEAQ (reference sequence). This CDR3 is built from 13 residues. The record originates from a study of T cell repertoires in cytomegalovirus infection. For the study at large: Newly reported HLA-C-restricted and thoroughly characterized HLA-B-restricted CMV epitopes were employed. A matching HLA type, together with CMV infection, was signaled by public TCR beta signatures. Study-level findings and limits: CMV carriers having the relevant HLA were flagged by cumulative public TCR beta family frequency. CMV-specific TCR beta clonotypes restricted by HLA-C were the ones dominating the ex vivo response.

One entry per CDR3 protein results from TCRdb running MiXCR on the reads. In the table there are roughly 920,000 distinct CDR3 sequences, under 40% of which are singletons. The origin of this receptor is a human donor in good health (CMV status not recorded). Some clones in this sample may be carry-over from other donors' samples. The gene calls are TRBV7-9 and TRBJ2-2; D unclear. The sample was cultured CD8+ T cells from PBMCs, taken from culture after CMV antigen stimulation. The DNA for the CDR3 is TGTGCCAGCAGTCGCCCGGGCACCGGGGAGCTGTTTTTT. Translating it yields CASSRPGTGELFF.